This TCR beta chain was sequenced during a study of cytomegalovirus exposure and HLA in healthy donors. Study-wide points: Several of the most significant clusters appeared, in a later analysis, to be linked to common viral pathogens.

A note on this clone: What it recognizes is unknown.

With 60 Vbeta and 13 Jbeta primers, the PCR was carried out. Sequencing was performed with immunoSEQ multiplex PCR; in TCRdb, only in-frame clones are kept and a portion is missing. The table shows roughly 150,000 clones, with more than 70% occurring only once. The CDR3 covers 16 residues. Germline CDR1 and CDR2: SEHNR and FQNEAQ (reference sequence). The V end lost 5 bases, the J end lost 0 bases, and 17 bases lay between the germline ends. This TCR came from a man aged 18 to 30 in good health and CMV-seropositive. The chain employs TRBV7-9 and TRBJ2-7; perhaps TRBD1 as D (5 bases). The material sequenced was PBMCs. The CDR3 nucleotides read TGTGCCAGCAGCCCTCCAGCGACAGTAAACTCCTACGAGCAGTACTTC. The encoded protein is CASSPPATVNSYEQYF. The full variable domain, completed using reference TRBV7-9 and TRBJ2-7, is DTGVSQNPRHKITKRGQNVTFRCDPISEHNRLYWYRQTLGQGPEFLTYFQNEAQLEKSRLLSDRFSAERPKGSFSTLEIQRTEQGDSAMYLCASSPPATVNSYEQYFGPGTRLTVT.